This entry is about one T cell receptor (beta chain). Its antigen is unknown. No much larger clonotype is one base removed from it; base qualities were not supplied. This sample is drawn from a study of shared clonotypes between healthy human individuals (TCRdb year 2020). In the study overall: Two women and a few men aged 18 to 49 years were included in the cohort. To increase sequencing depth and limit assay-specific biases, different laboratories used diverse techniques to prepare libraries and sequence TCR repertoires. To estimate repertoire size and how much clonotypes are shared between individuals, the study performed deep sequencing of blood TCR repertoires from about five healthy adults. Per donor, three plates each were used for CD4 naive and CD4 memory, two for CD8 naive, and one for CD8 memory. Per donor, leukapheresis produced somewhere between about 0.94 and 9.5 billion PBMCs. Results the study describes overall, beyond this receptor: Incomplete sequencing was indicated by rarefaction of sorted-subset datasets, despite the large sequencing depth. Sampling was limited to blood, and TCR repertoires in tissue likely differ from TCR repertoires in blood. Based on pairwise subsampling, the degree of clonotype sharing among donors was expected to be affected by sequencing depth. Compared with non-shared clonotypes, the clonotypes found in all four sorted-subset donors had higher generation probabilities. Across four donors, 5% to 6% of naive CD4, roughly 3.8% of naive CD8, around 2.5% of memory CD4, and 0.3% to 0.45% of memory CD8 clonotypes were shared. Naive subsets generally had larger estimated clonotype richness than memory subsets did. The genetic and exposure-history diversity represented was limited by the small number of donors.

V is trimmed back by 0 bases and J by 6 bases, and the junction contains 12 bases that no gene match accounts for. The CDR3 contains 17 residues, cysteine and phenylalanine counted. Just CDR3 DNA is preserved here, 51 bases in frame from base 1. CDR1 and CDR2 are read off the germline V gene (reference sequence) as SEHNR and FQNEAQ. The donors were healthy, HIV-negative adults with no recently reported acute infections or vaccinations. Only Caucasian adults living in Nashville, Tennessee, USA were represented among the donors. CD4+ T cells were enriched by magnetic negative selection; naive cells were then positively selected on CD45RA, and the negative fraction formed the memory subset. Blood was obtained by leukapheresis, after which PBMCs were separated by Ficoll-Histopaque density gradient centrifugation and cryopreserved in liquid nitrogen vapor phase. Analytical flow cytometry was used to check the purity and quantity of each magnetically sorted T cell population. From each sorted fraction, genomic DNA was isolated and quantified by UV absorbance on a Nanodrop 2000c.

Using the deep immunoSEQ assay, TCR CDR3 regions were amplified from genomic DNA by multiplex PCR. For each cell subset, the extracted genomic DNA was distributed evenly across all wells of several immunoSEQ 96-well plates, and each plate served as one replicate. Each replicate PCR for sorted subsets received about 210 ng genomic DNA, equal to about 30,000 T cell genomes. Purified libraries were quantified with a Qubit 3.0 fluorometer, sized on a Bioanalyzer 2100, and re-quantified with the KAPA Library Quantification kit. Every immunoSEQ 96-well plate was sequenced on a separate single-read 150-cycle Illumina NextSeq 550 flow cell. For the original study's pipeline: Because the immunoSEQ output held only junctional sequences and lacked quality scores, the filtering could not match the filtering applied to full-length reads. Sequences were annotated with PyIR, a Python wrapper for IgBLAST v1.9, using IMGT germline references to assign V/J genes and CDR3. Reads with weak V/J assignments (E-value above 1e-6), missing CDR3, stop codons, out-of-frame junctions, or ambiguous translated residues were removed. V3J clonotypes were defined by identical inferred V gene, J gene, and CDR3 amino acid sequence. Percentage overlap between repertoires was computed as shared unique clonotypes divided by the size of the smaller repertoire. RTK rarefaction, the Chao1 estimator, and Recon v2.1 estimates of unobserved clonotypes were used to assess repertoire richness. Generation probabilities were computed with OLGA for all TCRbeta clonotypes obtained by the gDNA method from several donors. TCRdb provides this immuneACCESS table in a form limited to in-frame rearrangements. Some clones are lacking; in checked studies, under half of them reflect an unresolved V gene, and why the rest are absent is not known. Clone size and the V and J calls come from that table; the DNA yielded D and trimming. The sample table holds more than 550,000 clones, of which roughly 72% were seen once. The ten largest clones represent 1.8% of the sample.

The sequenced sample consisted of memory CD4+ T cells sorted from blood. The sample's cell subset or site, from its label and the paper: CD45RA-negative fraction. The receptor's source is a young woman in good health. The rearrangement combines TRBV7-9 with TRBJ2-7; the junction holds 9 bases that match TRBD2. Here the CDR3 is given as CASSLAQLGGRAFEQYF. The nucleotide sequence is TGTGCCAGCAGCTTAGCGCAGCTTGGCGGGAGGGCTTTCGAGCAGTACTTC.